Included here is one T cell receptor beta chain sequence, with context. Its target is unknown. Populations isolated by sorting all had purity greater than 95%. The entirety of the isolated RNA underwent reverse transcription, so expressed TCRB transcripts were sequenced. A few million reads were obtained on average from naive, central memory and regulatory T cell samples. Using immunoSEQ multiplex PCR, the repertoire was profiled, and TCRdb retains in-frame clones only, with some absent. The table shows hundreds of thousands of clones, with approximately 30% occurring only once. This specimen comes from a study of beta chain features in type 1 diabetes. The V gene's germline CDR1 is SGDLS and CDR2 YYNGEE. CDR3 length: 13 amino acids. J gave up 4 bases and V 4 bases, and 2 bases lay outside the gene matches. Overall study results and limits: Patients with Type 1 diabetes showed moderately but significantly shorter TCRB CDR3s in all four CD4+ subsets. A pattern of fewer insertions and more deletions at VDJ junctions was seen in type 1 diabetes patients.

The source of this sequence is a man between 18 and 35 years old in good health. The chain carries TRBV9 and TRBJ2-3; 8 bases map to TRBD2. Sequencing was carried out using naive CD4+ T cells from blood. The CDR3: CASSPGLADTQYF. The DNA for the CDR3 is TGTGCCAGCAGCCCGGGACTAGCAGATACGCAGTATTTT.